This T cell receptor (beta chain) was documented in a study of blood T cell repertoires in COVID-19. Study-wide background: Researchers got acute and convalescent COVID-19 samples from the United States, Italy and Spain. The cDNA or gDNA used as material had been derived from T cells, B-cell-depleted T cells, or PBMCs.

This CDR3 is built from 15 residues. V lost 0 bases, J lost 1 base, and 9 bases lay in between. The germline CDR1 and CDR2 sequences are MNHEY and SVGAGI. Original data processing: From reference gene primer amplification, estimates of nucleated cell counts were derived. Profiling relied on immunoSEQ multiplex PCR, and the TCRdb table lists in-frame clones only, not all of them. That table supplies the V and J calls and clone size; D and trimming were determined from the DNA. The repertoire holds about 22,000 clones, with over 70% as singletons. The sequence was collected from a man at least 80 years old with active or convalescent COVID-19. The chain combines TRBV6-5 with TRBJ1-1, with D possibly being TRBD1 (5 bases). Sequencing was done on a sample of peripheral blood. As DNA, the CDR3 is TGTGCCAGCAGTTACTCCGGGGGTGGGAACACTGAAGCTTTCTTT. It yields the protein CASSYSGGGNTEAFF.